These 25 T cell receptor beta chains were sequenced from one sample in a study of lymphopenia after photon versus proton radiotherapy. The data were produced by immunoSEQ multiplex PCR, yet TCRdb's version contains in-frame clones alone and is incomplete. The data contain roughly 35,000 clones, roughly 84% of them singletons. The specimen was peripheral blood, collected from a patient treated with photon-based radiotherapy. The origin of the receptors is a man between 50 and 59 years old with gastric cancer.

The rearrangement links TRBV7-3 to TRBJ2-1; no clear D gene. Per the germline V gene, CDR1 is SGHTA and CDR2 is FQGTGA. V was trimmed by 5 bases and J by 0 bases, leaving 14 bases between them. This CDR3 has 16 residues. CDR3 sequence: CASSPRASSSYNEQFF. The CDR3 coding sequence is TGTGCCAGCAGCCCCCGGGCCTCAAGCTCCTACAATGAGCAGTTCTTC.

This clone was picked up one time. The rearrangement joins TRBV7-2 to TRBJ1-3; TRBD1 agrees at 8 bases. Germline V lookup: CDR1 SGHTA, CDR2 FQGNSA. V was clipped by 6 bases and J by 2 bases; unmatched bases: 6. CDR3 size: 15 residues. The CDR3 nucleotides read TGTGCCAGCAGGGTCACAGGGGGGACTGGAAACACCATATATTTT. This gives the protein CASRVTGGTGNTIYF.

This rearrangement joins TRBV29-1 to TRBJ2-7, with 8 nucleotides matching TRBD1. The CDR3 spans 13 residues. Losses at the gene ends were 2 bases for V and 1 base for J; bases not matched to a gene: 1. Germline V CDR1 and CDR2: SQVTM, ANQGSEA. The CDR3 sequence: CSVERQGSYEQYF. The CDR3 DNA follows: TGCAGCGTTGAAAGACAGGGGTCCTACGAGCAGTACTTC.

This clone was recorded only once. This sequence joins TRBV9 and TRBJ2-1; D unclear. This CDR3 is built from 14 residues. CDR1 is SGDLS and CDR2 is YYNGEE in the germline V gene. Trimming removed 2 bases from V and 7 bases from J, with 13 bases in between. CDR3 nucleotide sequence: TGTGCCAGCAGCGTTGGGCCTAAAGGAAATGAGCAGTTCTTC. This gives the protein CASSVGPKGNEQFF. Full variable domain (remainder filled in from reference TRBV9 and TRBJ2-1): DSGVTQTPKHLITATGQRVTLRCSPRSGDLSVYWYQQSLDQGLQFLIQYYNGEERAKGNILERFSAQQFPDLHSELNLSSLELGDSALYFCASSVGPKGNEQFFGPGTRLTVL.

Only a few counts were recorded for this clone. CDR3 in amino acids: CASSGWGRAYNEQFF. The CDR3 bases are TGTGCCAGCAGCGGTTGGGGGAGGGCATACAATGAGCAGTTCTTC. V and J are TRBV11-2 and TRBJ2-1; 7 bases are shared with TRBD2. CDR1 and CDR2 (germline): SGHAT, FQNNGV. J gave up 4 bases and V 5 bases, and 8 bases lay outside the gene matches. The CDR3 is made up of 15 amino acids. The whole variable domain, filled in from reference TRBV11-2 and TRBJ2-1, reads EAGVAQSPRYKIIEKRQSVAFWCNPISGHATLYWYQQILGQGPKLLIQFQNNGVVDDSQLPKDRFSAERLKGVDSTLKIQPAKLEDSAVYLCASSGWGRAYNEQFFGPGTRLTVL.

V usage is TRBV11-2 and J usage is TRBJ2-5, with 7 positions matching TRBD2. The germline gives CDR1 SGHAT, CDR2 FQNNGV. The CDR3 contains 14 residues. Trimming at V came to 4 bases and at J to 7 bases, leaving 9 bases not matched to a gene. CDR3 sequence: CASSSARGRGTQYF. The CDR3 bases are TGTGCCAGCAGCTCAGCACGGGGGAGGGGGACCCAGTACTTC.

The chain is built from TRBV7-9 and TRBJ2-1, with 10 bases that match TRBD2. V lost 4 bases and J lost 8; bases outside the gene matches: 14. This CDR3 contains 17 residues. Germline CDR1 reads SEHNR; CDR2 reads FQNEAQ (reference sequence). CDR3 amino acids: CASSSKRVAGGIDEQFF. Here the CDR3 DNA reads TGTGCCAGCAGCTCCAAGCGGGTAGCGGGAGGTATTGATGAGCAGTTCTTC. Supplemented by reference TRBV7-9 and TRBJ2-1, the full variable domain reads DTGVSQNPRHKITKRGQNVTFRCDPISEHNRLYWYRQTLGQGPEFLTYFQNEAQLEKSRLLSDRFSAERPKGSFSTLEIQRTEQGDSAMYLCASSSKRVAGGIDEQFFGPGTRLTVL.

The gene calls are TRBV30 and TRBJ1-2, with D tentatively TRBD1 (5 bases). Per germline, CDR1 GTSNPN and CDR2 SVGIG (reference sequence). V shed 0 bases and J shed 0 bases, with 11 bases lying between them. The CDR3 runs 15 residues. This CDR3 reads CAWSVRRGSNYGYTF. CDR3 coding DNA: TGTGCCTGGAGTGTTCGAAGGGGCTCTAACTATGGCTACACCTTC.

The V gene is TRBV27, the J gene TRBJ2-1; the match to TRBD2 covers 7 bases. The CDR3 extends over 16 amino acids. Unmatched junction bases numbered 7, after V lost 1 base and J lost 4 bases. The germline V gene encodes CDR1 MNHEY and CDR2 SMNVEV (reference sequence). The CDR3 sequence: CASSLWGGDHYNEQFF. For the CDR3, the DNA is TGTGCCAGCAGTTTATGGGGGGGAGATCATTACAATGAGCAGTTCTTC.

This clone was counted once. Other DNA sequences in the sample encode the same CDR3. The chain carries TRBV7-9 and TRBJ1-1; TRBD1 is a possible D gene (5 bases). The germline CDR1 and CDR2 sequences are SEHNR and FQNEAQ (reference sequence). With 3 bases removed from V and 5 bases from J, the gap between germline ends came to 16 bases. The CDR3 runs to 15 residues. The CDR3 nucleotides read TGTGCCAGCAGCTTGGGGGGGACCGGAGAAACTGAAGCTTTCTTT. It is translated as CASSLGGTGETEAFF.

This chain uses TRBV5-4 with TRBJ2-3, with 8 positions matching TRBD1. The CDR3 contains 14 residues. Germline assignment: CDR1 SGHNT and CDR2 YYREEE (reference sequence). The junction had 8 bases not matched to a gene; V was cut back by 4 bases and J by 7 bases. In DNA, the CDR3 is TGTGCCAGCAGCCAGAGGACAGGGACAAATACGCAGTATTTT. Its translation: CASSQRTGTNTQYF.

The V gene is TRBV19, the J gene TRBJ2-7; tentatively, D is TRBD1 (5 bases). V was shortened by 5 bases and J by 2 bases, with 22 bases between the two germline ends. The CDR3 has 17 residues. The germline V gene encodes CDR1 LNHDA and CDR2 SQIVND (reference sequence). The CDR3 spells CASSSRTSRAHTYEQYF. DNA for the CDR3: TGTGCCAGTAGTTCACGGACGTCCAGGGCACACACCTACGAGCAGTACTTC.

The chain joins TRBV7-6 to TRBJ2-2, with D possibly matching TRBD2 (6 bases). Germline V gene sequence: CDR1 SGHVS, CDR2 FNYEAQ. This CDR3 spans 16 amino acids. V was cut by 1 base and J by 6 bases, with 15 bases left in between. CDR3 residues: CASSLGLGGDAGELFF. The CDR3, as DNA: TGTGCCAGCAGCTTAGGTCTCGGAGGGGACGCCGGGGAGCTGTTTTTT.

The chain uses TRBV2 and TRBJ1-3; D is undetermined. CDR3 length: 14 residues. Trimming pared 3 bases from V and 4 bases from J, leaving 10 bases between. The germline CDR1 and CDR2 sequences are SNHLY and FYNNEI. Written as DNA, the CDR3 is TGTGCCAGCAGTGAGATTGTCAGCGGAAACACCATATATTTT. This codes for CASSEIVSGNTIYF.

This clone has just one count. The chain has TRBV6-6 and TRBJ2-7; a weak D match, TRBD1 (6 bases). Trimming took 6 bases from V and 1 from J, leaving 10 bases between them. This CDR3 is 13 amino acids long. CDR1 and CDR2 from the germline V gene are MNHNY and SVGAGI (reference sequence). The CDR3 sequence: CASRPGHSYEQYF. CDR3 nucleotide sequence: TGTGCCAGCAGACCGGGACATTCCTACGAGCAGTACTTC.

The V and J genes are TRBV10-3 and TRBJ2-1; the match to TRBD2 covers 16 bases. V shed 5 bases, J shed 6 bases, and the junction held 4 bases outside the gene matches. Germline CDR1 is ENHRY and CDR2 is SYGVKD. The CDR3 has 16 amino acids. The CDR3 nucleotides are TGTGCCATCAGTAAGGGACTAGCGGGAGGGGGCAATGAGCAGTTCTTC. It codes for CAISKGLAGGGNEQFF.

The chain links TRBV30 to TRBJ1-3; D remains ambiguous. Per germline, CDR1 GTSNPN and CDR2 SVGIG (reference sequence). V gave up 4 bases and J gave up 0 bases, with 13 bases separating them. The CDR3 contains 15 residues. The CDR3 DNA follows: TGTGCCTGGAACGTCCCCAGGTTCTCTGGAAACACCATATATTTT. As protein: CAWNVPRFSGNTIYF. The entire variable domain, with the rest obtained from reference TRBV30 and TRBJ1-3, is as follows: SQTIHQWPATLVQPVGSPLSLECTVEGTSNPNLYWYRQAAGRGLQLLFYSVGIGQISSEVPQNLSASRPQDRQFILSSKKLLLSDSGFYLCAWNVPRFSGNTIYFGEGSWLTVV.

The V call is TRBV12-5, the J call TRBJ1-5, with D possibly being TRBD1 (5 bases). CDR3 length equals 13 residues. Trimming pared 7 bases from V and 5 bases from J, leaving 12 bases between. Germline V lookup: CDR1 LGHNT, CDR2 FRNRAP. CDR3 nucleotides: TGTGCTAGTGTGGGGCAGGCAGATCAGCCCCAGCATTTT. Its protein is CASVGQADQPQHF.

V usage is TRBV20-1 and J usage is TRBJ2-1, with TRBD1 as a possible D gene (6 bases). Germline V gene lookup returns CDR1 DFQATT and CDR2 SNEGSKA (reference sequence). V was pared by 3 bases and J by 8 bases, with 8 bases between. CDR3 length: 11 residues. The CDR3 bases are TGCAGTGCTAGGTACAGGGATGAGCAGTTCTTC. Encoded protein: CSARYRDEQFF.

V usage is TRBV19 and J usage is TRBJ1-2, with TRBD1 as a possible D gene (6 bases). Trimming shortened V by 7 bases and J by 8 bases, and 14 bases separated the two germline ends. The CDR3 length is 12 residues. The V gene's germline CDR1 is LNHDA and CDR2 SQIVND (reference sequence). The CDR3: CASTLGGEGYTF. In nucleotides, the CDR3 is TGTGCCAGTACCCTAGGGGGTGAAGGCTACACCTTC.

The chain joins TRBV12-5 to TRBJ2-1, with 7 bases matching TRBD2. CDR3 size: 16 residues. Germline CDR1 is LGHNT and CDR2 is FRNRAP. V lost 3 bases, J lost 8 bases, and 13 bases stayed unmatched. CDR3 sequence: CASGLLGREGRYEQFF. The CDR3 DNA reads TGTGCTAGTGGTTTACTGGGGAGGGAGGGCCGATATGAGCAGTTCTTC.

The rearrangement joins TRBV27 to TRBJ2-7, with D unclear. CDR1 MNHEY and CDR2 SMNVEV come from the germline V gene (reference sequence). Trimming stripped 3 bases from V and 2 bases from J, with 11 bases between. The CDR3 loop spans 14 amino acids. The CDR3, as DNA: TGTGCCAGCAGTTTCTCGGGCCTACCCTACGAGCAGTACTTC. Its translation: CASSFSGLPYEQYF.

The chain combines TRBV4-1 with TRBJ2-5; TRBD2 agrees at 10 bases. This CDR3 comprises 20 residues. Per germline, CDR1 MGHRA and CDR2 YSYEKL. J lost 0 bases, V lost 0 bases, and 13 bases had no gene match. The CDR3 here is CASSQEGSVLAGDDQETQYF. Written as DNA, the CDR3 is TGCGCCAGCAGCCAAGAAGGTTCGGTTCTAGCGGGAGACGACCAAGAGACCCAGTACTTC.

This clone was seen just once. This chain links TRBV9 with TRBJ1-3; 7 bases fit TRBD1. The CDR3 runs to 15 residues. Losses at the gene ends were 4 bases for V and 0 bases for J; bases not matched to a gene: 4. Germline V CDR1 and CDR2: SGDLS, YYNGEE. The chain's CDR3 is CASSPRTGSGNTIYF. CDR3 sequence (DNA): TGTGCCAGCAGCCCGAGGACAGGCTCTGGAAACACCATATATTTT.

This chain uses TRBV25-1 with TRBJ2-7, with 12 bases identical to TRBD2. The CDR3 sequence is 18 residues long. Per the germline V gene, CDR1 is MGHDK and CDR2 is SYGVNS. The ends lost 2 bases at V and 2 bases at J; junction bases unmatched: 10. The CDR3 loop reads CASSEIPRLAGGPYEQYF. CDR3 in DNA: TGTGCCAGCAGTGAAATACCCCGGCTAGCGGGAGGGCCCTACGAGCAGTACTTC.